This TCR beta chain was observed in a study of radiation and T cells in renal cell carcinoma. Whole-study results and caveats: Sampling covered only 0.75 to 1 g of each tumor. Top 100 clonotypes averaged approximately 50% in irradiated versus roughly 43% in nephrectomy-only tumors.

The CDR3 has 13 amino acids. Germline lookup yields CDR1 SQVTM and CDR2 ANQGSEA. As to treatment: treatment-naive control, cytoreductive nephrectomy. The tumor was a clear cell renal cell carcinoma. Notes on this clone: The antigen is unknown.

Here immunoSEQ multiplex PCR was the method, and the copy in TCRdb shows in-frame clones only, minus some. The data show approximately 5,000 clones, more than 60% seen once. The J gene is TRBJ2-5, the V gene TRBV29-1; 9 positions match TRBD1. The assigned J gene may be wrong: the sequence end matches TRBJ2-7 better. This clonotype originated in a human donor with renal cell carcinoma. The starting material was tumor tissue, obtained from a patient whose treatment was nephrectomy without radiotherapy. The CDR3 nucleotides read TGCAGCGTCTACCGACAGGGGGGCTACGAGCAGTACTTC. Translation: CSVYRQGGYEQYF.